A single sample gave rise to the 14 T cell receptor beta chains below, sequenced in a study of T cell responses to AZD1222 COVID-19 vaccine. Repertoires were generated with immunoSEQ multiplex PCR, while TCRdb's copy carries only in-frame clones and drops some. The sample includes 190,000 or so clones, about 93% of them seen just once. Sequenced here: peripheral blood, sampled 28 days after the second AZD1222 dose. The receptors were gathered from an adult who received the AZD1222 COVID-19 vaccine.

This clone has a single count. The gene calls are TRBV6-5 and TRBJ2-3; 11 nucleotides match TRBD2. V was pared by 6 bases and J by 2 bases, with 4 bases of the junction left unmatched. The CDR3 has 15 amino acids. Germline CDR1 reads MNHEY; CDR2 reads SVGAGI. The CDR3 here is CASRGLAGPTDTQYF. Written as DNA, the CDR3 is TGTGCCAGCAGAGGACTAGCGGGCCCCACAGATACGCAGTATTTT.

The V call is TRBV3-1 (or the pseudogene TRBV3-2), the J call TRBJ1-1; no definite D call. V gave up 2 bases and J gave up 3 bases, with 16 bases separating them. This CDR3 is built from 16 residues. Germline V lookup: CDR1 LGHDT, CDR2 YNNKEL (reference sequence). The CDR3 nucleotides read TGTGCCAGCAGCCAAAGGCGGCTTAGTAGGGACACTGAAGCTTTCTTT. It is translated as CASSQRRLSRDTEAFF.

The chain has TRBV10-3 and TRBJ2-1; D possibly corresponds to TRBD1 (5 bases). This CDR3 region has 13 residues. CDR1 is ENHRY, CDR2 SYGVKD, per germline. The ends were cut back, 7 bases at V and 2 bases at J, with 9 bases in the middle. As DNA, the CDR3 is TGTGCCATCACTAGGGGTGCCTACAATGAGCAGTTCTTC. Its translation is CAITRGAYNEQFF.

V usage is TRBV6-1 and J usage is TRBJ2-5; the D call may be TRBD1 or TRBD2 (5 bases each). V lost 1 base to trimming and J lost 4 bases, with 13 bases between them. CDR1 is MNHNS and CDR2 is SASEGT in the germline V gene. The CDR3 consists of 15 residues. The CDR3 coding sequence is TGTGCCAGCAGTGAAGGGCCAGGGACGGGAGAGACCCAGTACTTC. It codes for CASSEGPGTGETQYF.

The gene calls are TRBV2 and TRBJ1-1; D is ambiguous. Trimming stripped 4 bases from V and 5 bases from J, with 11 bases between. The germline gives CDR1 SNHLY, CDR2 FYNNEI. The CDR3 totals 13 residues. CDR3: CASSGRERTEAFF. The CDR3, as DNA: TGTGCCAGCAGTGGAAGGGAAAGGACTGAAGCTTTCTTT.

The rearrangement links TRBV6-1 to TRBJ2-1, with no clear D. V dropped 3 bases and J dropped 4 bases, with 4 bases sitting between them. Germline CDR1 MNHNS, CDR2 SASEGT. This CDR3 comprises 12 residues. The CDR3 spells CASSDIYNEQFF. CDR3 DNA sequence: TGTGCCAGCAGTGACATATACAATGAGCAGTTCTTC.

This chain joins TRBV9 and TRBJ1-4; D is perhaps TRBD1 (5 bases). Germline V gene sequence: CDR1 SGDLS, CDR2 YYNGEE. V was pared by 4 bases and J by 7 bases, with 23 bases between. CDR3 length equals 17 residues. CDR3: CASSPRNPTTAGEKLFF. The CDR3 region has the DNA TGTGCCAGCAGCCCCCGAAACCCTACGACAGCGGGTGAAAAACTGTTTTTT. Looking up the rest from reference TRBV9 and TRBJ1-4 gives the full variable domain: DSGVTQTPKHLITATGQRVTLRCSPRSGDLSVYWYQQSLDQGLQFLIQYYNGEERAKGNILERFSAQQFPDLHSELNLSSLELGDSALYFCASSPRNPTTAGEKLFFGSGTQLSVL.

The chain carries TRBV12-3 or TRBV12-4 and TRBJ1-2; a possible D gene is TRBD1 (5 bases). Between the trimmed V and J ends, which lost 8 bases and 4 bases, there was a span of 14 bases. The CDR3 is made up of 13 amino acids. The CDR3 protein is CASLPWGSYGYTF. The CDR3 DNA reads as TGTGCCAGCCTCCCCTGGGGCTCCTATGGCTACACCTTC.

The V and J genes are TRBV12-3 or TRBV12-4 and TRBJ1-5, with D tentatively TRBD1 (6 bases). Trimming pared 8 bases from V and 8 bases from J, leaving 13 bases between. The CDR3 is 12 amino acids. CDR3 amino acids: CASGGQSKPQHF. The CDR3, as DNA: TGTGCCAGCGGGGGGCAATCGAAGCCCCAGCATTTT.

V and J are TRBV5-5 and TRBJ1-3; possibly TRBD1 for D (5 bases). Germline loops: CDR1 SGHKS, CDR2 YYEKEE (reference sequence). V was pared by 0 bases and J by 4 bases, with 11 bases between. The CDR3 runs to 15 residues. The CDR3 reads CASSLGQGRGNTIYF. The CDR3 DNA reads TGTGCCAGCAGCTTGGGGCAGGGAAGGGGAAACACCATATATTTT.

The chain employs TRBV19 and TRBJ1-2; tentatively, D is TRBD1 (6 bases). Germline CDR1 and CDR2: LNHDA and SQIVND (reference sequence). Trimming cost V 5 bases and J 4 bases, with 23 bases left between them. The length of the CDR3 is 17 residues. The CDR3 DNA sequence: TGTGCCAGTAGTCAGTGGGGCAGGGGCCTTCGGGGCTATGGCTACACCTTC. Its protein is CASSQWGRGLRGYGYTF.

The J gene is TRBJ2-5, the V gene TRBV24-1, with D maybe TRBD2 (5 bases). CDR1 and CDR2 from the germline V gene are KGHDR and SFDVKD. With 6 bases removed from V and 7 bases from J, the gap between germline ends came to 11 bases. The CDR3 spans 12 residues. The CDR3 region is CATSYGMGTQYF. Here the CDR3 DNA reads TGTGCCACCAGTTACGGGATGGGGACCCAGTACTTC.

V usage is TRBV6-5 and J usage is TRBJ1-3, with 7 bases aligning to TRBD1. The CDR3 covers 15 residues. J was trimmed by 1 base and V by 7 bases; bases with no gene match: 7. The germline V gene encodes CDR1 MNHEY and CDR2 SVGAGI. The CDR3 DNA is TGTGCCAGCAAAGACAGGGTGCGGTCTGGAAACACCATATATTTT. This sequence encodes CASKDRVRSGNTIYF.

The chain couples TRBV12-3 or TRBV12-4 to TRBJ1-2, with a tentative D call TRBD1 (6 bases). This CDR3 is 13 amino acids long. The V end was cut by 2 bases, the J end by 3 bases, with 7 bases between. CDR3 protein: CASSLQGYYGYTF. As DNA, the CDR3 is TGTGCCAGCAGTTTACAGGGGTACTATGGCTACACCTTC.